This is a list of T cell receptor beta chains from one sample in a study of blood T cell repertoires in COVID-19. TCRdb's table, derived via immunoSEQ multiplex PCR, lists solely in-frame clones and lacks some. The data contain around 92,000 clones, roughly 89% of them singletons. Sequenced sample: peripheral blood. All receptors derive from a woman of 80 years or more with active COVID-19. Both conserved end residues are trimmed from each CDR3. The order of the fields is V gene, J gene, CDR3 protein.

V: TRBV6-5; J: TRBJ1-4; CDR3: ATGRLTNEKLF
V: TRBV3-1/TRBV3-2; J: TRBJ2-3; CDR3: ASSQEWTSGGTDTQY
V: TRBV28; J: TRBJ1-5; CDR3: ASSLFVQGYQPQH
V: TRBV14; J: TRBJ2-7; CDR3: ASSHIAGVLYEQY
V: TRBV12-3/TRBV12-4; J: TRBJ1-2; CDR3: ASSFSQYGYT
V: TRBV20-1; J: TRBJ2-7; CDR3: SASTRDEQY
V: TRBV10-3; J: TRBJ2-3; CDR3: AIHSGSSDTQY
V: TRBV27; J: TRBJ2-1; CDR3: ASSSSNEQF
V: TRBV3-1/TRBV3-2; J: TRBJ2-4; CDR3: ASSQGLTGGTNIQY
V: TRBV12-2; J: TRBJ1-1; CDR3: ASRLGGVRAF
V: TRBV6-5; J: TRBJ2-7; CDR3: ASSSQSSGRPYEQY
V: TRBV12-3/TRBV12-4; J: TRBJ2-7; CDR3: ASSRDRGYEQY
V: TRBV15; J: TRBJ2-1; CDR3: ATRATTGGHGDEQF
V: TRBV7-2; J: TRBJ2-7; CDR3: ASSLRAGVGYEQY
V: TRBV15; J: TRBJ1-2; CDR3: ATSTGGTSYGYT
V: TRBV10-3; J: TRBJ2-7; CDR3: ATGTGYEQY
V: TRBV5-5; J: TRBJ1-2; CDR3: ASSPQQGSYGYT
V: TRBV3-1/TRBV3-2; J: TRBJ1-5; CDR3: ASSQDPLLGGGGGGNQPQH
V: TRBV5-1; J: TRBJ2-1; CDR3: ASSILAGVSNEQF
V: TRBV7-2; J: TRBJ2-1; CDR3: ASSLRYNEQF
V: TRBV7-3; J: TRBJ2-1; CDR3: ASSSTRDFGDEQF
V: TRBV7-8; J: TRBJ2-1; CDR3: ASSLGRWNEQF
V: TRBV7-8; J: TRBJ2-7; CDR3: ASSLSWGSGRTYEQY
V: TRBV7-2; J: TRBJ1-6; CDR3: ASSFRQANSPLH
V: TRBV7-2; J: TRBJ2-2; CDR3: ASSLGGAGTGELF
V: TRBV10-3; J: TRBJ2-3; CDR3: AISDDTLIDTQY
V: TRBV2; J: TRBJ2-3; CDR3: ASRRQGSSTDTQY
V: TRBV6-5; J: TRBJ2-6; CDR3: ASSYSTSGANVLT
V: TRBV28; J: TRBJ1-5; CDR3: ASSSGWQPQH